This T cell receptor (beta chain) was captured by sequencing in a study of shared clonotypes between healthy human individuals. Study-wide results and limits: The naive CD4 repertoires of a few donors were compared, and around 4.7% of clonotypes were shared. Non-shared clonotypes displayed generation probabilities falling below those of clonotypes present in all four donors.

The protocol was immunoSEQ multiplex PCR, while the TCRdb copy is restricted to in-frame clones and leaves out a portion. In the table there are nearly 2 million clones, approximately 94% of which are singletons. Trimming pared 1 base from V and 1 base from J, leaving 12 bases between. The CDR3 has 15 residues. As to this clone: Its antigen remains unknown.

Positive CCR7 selection of CD45RO-negative cells yielded the naive CD8 cells, and terminally differentiated effector memory CD45RA+ cells were excluded. The sample was naive CD8+ T cells sorted from blood. This clonotype was obtained from a young man in good health. This chain uses TRBV5-3 with TRBJ2-7, with D possibly being TRBD1 or TRBD2 (6 bases each). TRBV5-3 has ORF status, its function being uncertain. CDR3 residues: CARSLRRGDSYEQYF. CDR3 DNA: TGTGCCAGAAGCTTGAGGAGGGGGGATTCCTACGAGCAGTACTTC.